Below, 8 T cell receptor beta chains from the same sample are listed, as sequenced in a study of blood T cells in healthy people across ages (dated by TCRdb to between 2015 and 2016). The library was prepared using 5' RACE. Sequenced using an Illumina HiSeq 2500. A second PCR of 7 to 11 cycles was performed with a sample-barcoded 5' primer and a J-beta primer mix. The public sequencing data were trimmed at Q25 with fastp and processed into clonotypes with MiXCR by TCRdb, which kept only in-frame beta chains. Under each unique CDR3 protein, matching rows form one entry showing the most common genes and DNA. The sample profile shows 1.5 million to 1.8 million distinct CDR3 sequences; approximately 42% of them were found once. About 3.8% of the sample is held by the ten biggest clonotypes. The source material was blood. The receptors were gathered from a woman between 18 and 30 years old in good health.

This chain links TRBV29-1 with TRBJ1-2; D is undetermined. From germline, CDR1 is SQVTM and CDR2 ANQGSEA. This CDR3 spans 13 amino acids. V was shortened by 6 bases and J by 4 bases, with 15 bases between the two germline ends. CDR3 region: CSVAGGGSYGYTF. CDR3 sequence (DNA): TGCAGCGTCGCGGGAGGCGGGAGCTATGGCTACACCTTC.

V and J are TRBV27 and TRBJ2-3; D uncertain. The CDR3 loop spans 14 amino acids. Germline CDR1 reads MNHEY; CDR2 reads SMNVEV (reference sequence). V was pared by 5 bases and J by 2 bases, with 11 bases between. In nucleotides, the CDR3 is TGTGCCAGCAGTACCGGGCCTACCACAGATACGCAGTATTTT. Translation gives CASSTGPTTDTQYF.

The chain recombines TRBV6-5 with TRBJ2-7, with 10 bases that match TRBD2. Germline values: CDR1 MNHEY, CDR2 SVGAGI. The ends lost 6 bases at V and 2 bases at J; junction bases unmatched: 7. This CDR3 comprises 15 residues. The CDR3 DNA follows: TGTGCCAGCAGGATAAGCGGGAGGGAGACCTACGAGCAGTACTTC. This gives the protein CASRISGRETYEQYF.

Worth noting for this clonotype: The junction and the germline gene differ at one end; a read error may be behind it. The chain joins TRBV12-3 or TRBV12-4 to TRBJ1-2; maybe TRBD1 (6 bases). The CDR3 is 15 residues long. The CDR3 coding sequence is TGTGCCAGCAGTACCCGACAGGCTGCTAACTATGGCCACACCTTC. This encodes CASSTRQAANYGHTF.

The V and J genes are TRBV7-2 and TRBJ2-7, with D tentatively TRBD2 (5 bases). The CDR3 totals 15 residues. Germline V lookup: CDR1 SGHTA, CDR2 FQGNSA. V was pared by 1 base and J by 3 bases, with 13 bases between. The DNA of the CDR3 is TGTGCCAGCAGCTTAGACCTAGCTGCGGGCTACGAGCAGTACTTC. This gives the protein CASSLDLAAGYEQYF.

The sample holds a few counts of this clonotype. The genes are TRBV29-1 and TRBJ2-1; 7 nucleotides line up with TRBD1. The J call may be mistaken, given a closer DNA end match to TRBJ2-7. Germline CDR1 and CDR2: SQVTM and ANQGSEA. There are 18 residues in the CDR3. CDR3 nucleotides: TGCAGCGTTGAAGATCAAGGGGGCAGCCCGAGCTCCTACAATGAGCAGTACTTC. It is translated as CSVEDQGGSPSSYNEQYF.

A few counts support this clonotype. The chain recombines TRBV28 with TRBJ2-3; D perhaps matches TRBD2 (6 bases). Germline V lookup: CDR1 MDHEN, CDR2 SYDVKM. The CDR3 covers 15 residues. V lost 5 bases and J lost 0, with 12 bases in between. In DNA, the CDR3 is TGTGCCAGCAGTCGGAGGGGATTTAGCACAGATACGCAGTATTTT. Translating it yields CASSRRGFSTDTQYF.

This chain links TRBV7-2 with TRBJ2-1; 8 positions match TRBD2. This CDR3 is built from 13 residues. The germline V gene encodes CDR1 SGHTA and CDR2 FQGNSA. Unmatched junction bases numbered 10, after V lost 8 bases and J lost 10 bases. CDR3 sequence: CASSIGGGYEQFF. CDR3 bases: TGTGCCAGCTCAATCGGGGGGGGATACGAGCAGTTCTTC. The complete variable domain, with remaining parts taken from reference TRBV7-2 and TRBJ2-1, reads GAGVSQSPSNKVTEKGKDVELRCDPISGHTALYWYRQSLGQGLEFLIYFQGNSAPDKSGLPSDRFSAERTGGSVSTLTIQRTQQEDSAVYLCASSIGGGYEQFFGPGTRLTVL.